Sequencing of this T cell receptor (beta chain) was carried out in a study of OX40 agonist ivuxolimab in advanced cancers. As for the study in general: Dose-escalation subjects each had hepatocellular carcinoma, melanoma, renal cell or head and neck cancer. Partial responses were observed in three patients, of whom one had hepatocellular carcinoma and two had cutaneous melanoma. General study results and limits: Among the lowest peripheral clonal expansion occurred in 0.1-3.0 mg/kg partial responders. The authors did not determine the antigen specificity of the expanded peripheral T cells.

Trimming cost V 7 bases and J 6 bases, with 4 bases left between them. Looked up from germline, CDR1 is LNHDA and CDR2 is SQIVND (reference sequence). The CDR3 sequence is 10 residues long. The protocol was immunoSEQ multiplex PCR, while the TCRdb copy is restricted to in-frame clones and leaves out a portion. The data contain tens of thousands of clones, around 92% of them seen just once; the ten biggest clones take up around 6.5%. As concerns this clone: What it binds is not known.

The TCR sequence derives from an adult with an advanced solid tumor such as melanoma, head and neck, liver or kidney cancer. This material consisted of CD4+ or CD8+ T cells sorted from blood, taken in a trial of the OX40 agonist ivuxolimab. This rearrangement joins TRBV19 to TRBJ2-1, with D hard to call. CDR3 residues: CASTSNEQFF. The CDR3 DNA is TGTGCCAGTACCAGCAATGAGCAGTTCTTC.